This T cell receptor (beta chain) was recovered during a study of beta chain features in type 1 diabetes. Study-level points and caveats: Type 1 diabetes patients had moderately but significantly shorter TCRB CDR3s in all four CD4+ subsets.

Worth noting for this clone: Antigen specificity is unknown.

Expressed TCRB transcripts were sequenced after all isolated RNA was converted to cDNA. The table came from immunoSEQ multiplex PCR; TCRdb's copy has only in-frame clones and leaves some out. There are under 300,000 clones in the sample; about a tenth occur only once, and over 0.015% lies in the top ten. Every sorted population was more than 95% pure. The CDR3 has 14 residues. Germline lookup yields CDR1 LGHNT and CDR2 FRNRAP. J lost 4 bases, V lost 6 bases, and 6 bases had no gene match. The rearrangement links TRBV12-5 to TRBJ2-7; 10 positions agree with TRBD2. The source of this sequence is a man aged 25 to 40 with type 1 diabetes. Input material: naive CD4+ T cells from blood. CDR3 loop: CASGGTSDLYEQYF. The CDR3 DNA follows: TGTGCTAGTGGGGGGACTAGCGATCTTTACGAGCAGTACTTC.